The present TCR beta chain was sequenced within a study of regulatory T cells in long-lasting Graves disease (dated by TCRdb to the early 2020s). In the study overall: Antithyroid drugs had been taken for less than 3 months by newly diagnosed Graves' disease patients. Persistent Graves' disease patients were compared with newly diagnosed Graves' disease patients by peripheral blood TCR sequencing and RNA sequencing. The study was registered as a clinical trial and conducted in China. A total of some 35 samples underwent TCR sequencing, from around 13 patients with persistent Graves' disease and 20 or so patients with newly diagnosed Graves' disease. Here is what the overall study found, with its caveats: TRBV28, TRBJ1-2 and TRBJ2-5 were preferentially used in persistent disease, while TRBV20-1 and TRBJ2-1 were favored in newly diagnosed disease. Only the TCR beta chain was sequenced and analyzed. Compared with newly diagnosed patients, patients with persistent Graves' disease had lower TCR Shannon entropy and fewer highly expanded clones, which suggests clonal expansion. The study examined only peripheral blood because the primary lesion, thyroid tissue, could not be accessed. As a limitation, the authors acknowledged that the small sample size may reduce accuracy. More public clonotypes were shared among persistent patients (under 3,000) than among newly diagnosed patients (over 900).

The germline V gene provides CDR1 MDHEN and CDR2 SYDVKM. The V and J ends are trimmed by 4 bases and 0 bases, leaving 13 bases between them. There are 16 amino acids in the CDR3, from cysteine to phenylalanine inclusive. Only the CDR3 DNA is retained, 48 bases long and in frame from the first base. The label giving this sample's time point can be read as: newly diagnosed GD, antithyroid drugs for less than 3 months. For both TCR sequencing and RNA sequencing, RNA was extracted from PBMCs using TRIzol. Graves' disease was diagnosed according to American Thyroid Association guidelines. Patients were recruited from an endocrinology department in Xi'an, China. Each patient gave approximately 9 milliliters of peripheral blood, collected in an EDTA anticoagulant tube. Ficoll Paque Plus density gradient separation was used to isolate PBMCs, and no further T cell sorting was done. An Agilent 2100 Bioanalyzer and agarose gel were used to check RNA quality, while a NanoDrop 2000 measured RNA concentration.

This clonotype was observed at least ten times. Its antigen remains unidentified. The record has no base qualities; no much larger clone is one base away. The receptor library was made with multiplex PCR. Instrument on record: Illumina HiSeq 4000. iRepertoire HTBI primers and Arm-PCR amplification of CDR3 regions were used to construct TCR beta libraries. PCR products were gel purified before sequencing. The published analysis was carried out like this. Across samples, 60 to 70 TRBV and 14 TRBJ segments were identified and used for gene usage analysis of CDR3 amino acid clonotypes. COPE and FqMerger were used to merge filtered high-quality paired reads into contigs. BLAST was used to align contigs to the IMGT TRBV, TRBD and TRBJ reference genes, and CDR3 was defined following IMGT. Highly expanded clones were defined as clonotypes with a frequency above 0.1%. Shannon entropy served as the measure of repertoire diversity, while the Gini coefficient captured V-J evenness. Public clonotypes were defined as clonotypes shared by more than one individual. TCRdb itself trimmed the public reads at Q25 with fastp, ran MiXCR and retained productive beta chains. Entries that share a CDR3 protein sequence are merged under the most common genes and DNA. The V and J calls were not made by the authors but by TCRdb's processing. The sample includes under 400,000 distinct CDR3 sequences, with over 15% observed a single time. Roughly 30% of the sample rests with the top ten.

This same sample was also part of a study on T cells in Graves' hyperthyroidism and ophthalmopathy. The second study's paper adds: A patient counted as having stable Graves' hyperthyroidism if no progression to ophthalmopathy occurred over 18 months of follow-up. Hyperthyroidism patients were newly diagnosed, had a disease duration of under 2 months, and were aged 18 to 65 years. Any patient with an uncontrolled infection, another autoimmune disease, pregnancy or lactation was excluded. Diagnoses relied on clinical symptoms, serum thyroxine and TRAb, thyroid ultrasound and orbital computed tomography. The first round of RT-PCR for the TCR CDR3 was performed with the HTBI primer set and the Qiagen OneStep RT-PCR kit. Most expanded thyroid clonotypes (frequency above 0.001) were also found in blood, which suggests that blood repertoires may mirror thyroid immune responses. In cross-validation, a model built on a 13 V-J signature told ophthalmopathy apart from stable hyperthyroidism with less than 90% sensitivity and about 81% specificity, and in testing the same model reached 80%/75%. In validation, the model predicted progression to ophthalmopathy a median of around six months before onset, with roughly 70% sensitivity and roughly 79% specificity. To identify TCR V-J signatures that set the groups apart, the researchers used a discovery cohort of more than 95 patients, made up of 40 to 45 with Graves' ophthalmopathy and about 60 with stable Graves' hyperthyroidism. Prospective prediction of ophthalmopathy was tested in an independent validation cohort of about 19 hyperthyroidism patients and 15 to 17 patients who later progressed to ophthalmopathy. The roughly 91 discovery patients were randomly split 7:3 into training and test sets. In addition, the study compared T-cell repertoires in thyroid tissue and in blood from over 5 Graves' hyperthyroidism patients. After blood sampling, hyperthyroidism patients were treated with methimazole at a starting dose of 30 mg daily, and ophthalmopathy patients were treated with high-dose intravenous methylprednisolone. A second multiplex PCR round built the libraries, followed by size selection and purification. Paired-end sequencing of the libraries was performed with 100 bp reads on an Illumina HiSeq2000. SOAPnuke was used to process the raw data, removing reads that contained adapters or uncalled bases, had a mean Phred below 15, or lacked an exact match to the constant primer or identifier. COPE v1.2.5 was used to merge the high-quality paired reads, and each unique nucleotide sequence was defined as a clonotype. MiTCR v1.1 was used to align the clonotypes against IMGT TRBV, TRBD and TRBJ reference segments. The analysis was restricted to V-J combinations with a frequency above 0.0001, which together covered around 99% of the repertoires. The TCS score was defined as the ratio of F50 (clonal expansion) to E x V (chaos), calculated using BLOSUM62-based TCRdist between CDR3 peptides within each V-J. Welch's t-statistics and random forest reduced 500 to 650 V-J features to fewer than 15, which were used in a naive Bayes classifier (R e1071). Sample size was not statistically predetermined, and investigators were not blinded to group allocation. TCR Vbeta CDR3 sequencing of 135 peripheral blood samples (43 ophthalmopathy, some 75 hyperthyroidism and some 17 progressor patients) is reported in the paper.

This TCR was sampled from a man in his forties with Graves disease. Donor details come from another sample of the same person, matched by shared clones. Here the chain combines TRBV28 and TRBJ1-5, with no confident D gene call. This specimen consisted of peripheral blood mononuclear cells (PBMCs), obtained at new diagnosis, from a patient treated with antithyroid drugs. Read as DNA, the sequence is TGTGCCAGCAGTTCTGCGGAACTTTATAGCAATCAGCCCCAGCATTTT. This encodes CASSSAELYSNQPQHF.